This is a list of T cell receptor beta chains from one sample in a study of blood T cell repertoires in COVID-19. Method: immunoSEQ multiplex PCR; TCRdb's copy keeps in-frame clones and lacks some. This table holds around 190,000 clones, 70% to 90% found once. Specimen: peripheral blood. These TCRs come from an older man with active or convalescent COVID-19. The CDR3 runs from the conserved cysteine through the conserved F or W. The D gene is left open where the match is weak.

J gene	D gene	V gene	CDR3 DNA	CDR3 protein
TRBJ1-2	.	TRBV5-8	TGTGCCAGCAGCTCCGATCGAAGGAGAACCTATGGCTACACCTTC	CASSSDRRRTYGYTF
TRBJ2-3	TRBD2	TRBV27	TGTGCCAGCAGTTTATCCACTACCTCTAGCGGGGGCACAGATACGCAGTATTTT	CASSLSTTSSGGTDTQYF
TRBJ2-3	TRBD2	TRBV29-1	TGCAGCGTTGAGGGACTAGCGGGGGGCACAGATACGCAGTATTTT	CSVEGLAGGTDTQYF
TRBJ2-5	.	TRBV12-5	TGTGCTAGTGGTTTACGGGGGGCTGGGGAGACCCAGTACTTC	CASGLRGAGETQYF
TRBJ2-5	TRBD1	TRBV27	TGTGCCAGCAGTTTCCGACAGGGTCGGAAGACCCAGTACTTC	CASSFRQGRKTQYF
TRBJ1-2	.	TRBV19	TGTGCCAGTACTAATAACAGGGATAACTATGGCTACACCTTC	CASTNNRDNYGYTF
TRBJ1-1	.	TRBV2	TGTGCCAGCAGTGAAGCGCATTTAGGGCAGGGCACTGAAGCTTTCTTT	CASSEAHLGQGTEAFF
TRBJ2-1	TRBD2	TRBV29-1	TGCAGCGTACGACGGACTAGCGACAATGAGCAGTTCTTC	CSVRRTSDNEQFF
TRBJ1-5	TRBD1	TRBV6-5	TGTGCCAGCAGTTTCAGGGGGACCCCCACTGATCAGCCCCAGCATTTT	CASSFRGTPTDQPQHF
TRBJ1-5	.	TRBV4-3	TGCGCCAGCAGCCAAGACAGGGAGGCGCAGCCCCAGCATTTT	CASSQDREAQPQHF